One T cell receptor (beta chain) is described in this entry. Its antigen is unidentified. At one of its ends the junction is not consistent with the germline gene, which may arise from a read error. CDR3 length equals 13 residues. Germline V gene data show CDR1 as ENHRY and CDR2 as SYGVKD. Extraction of PBMCs used roughly 9.3 ml of fresh peripheral blood. The record originates from a study of T cells in Graves' hyperthyroidism and ophthalmopathy. Study-wide results and limits: Most thyroid clonotypes with frequency above 0.001 were detected in blood.

Amplification yielded TCR beta CDR3 regions, with RNA transcripts as the source. TCR CDR3 regions were first amplified by RT-PCR with HTBI primers. TCRdb re-derived calls from the multiplex PCR reads in MiXCR, one entry per CDR3 protein. This table has hundreds of thousands of distinct CDR3 sequences, over 35% appearing once. This receptor was identified in a man aged 18 to 29 with Graves' hyperthyroidism. The rearrangement links TRBV10-3 to TRBJ2-2; D ambiguous. Material for sequencing was blood. The CDR3 loop is CAISAANTGELFF. The CDR3 DNA is TGTGCCATAAGTGCGGCGAACACCGGGGAGCTGTTTTTT.